Listed here are 11 T cell receptor beta chains from one sample, sequenced in a study of OX40 agonist ivuxolimab in advanced cancers. Sequencing was performed with immunoSEQ multiplex PCR; in TCRdb, only in-frame clones are kept and a portion is missing. The sample contains roughly 100,000 clones, approximately 93% of which appear only once. The starting material was CD4+ or CD8+ T cells sorted from blood, obtained in a trial of the OX40 agonist ivuxolimab. The source of these receptors is an adult with an advanced solid tumor such as melanoma, head and neck, liver or kidney cancer.

This chain uses TRBV2 with TRBJ1-2; D perhaps matches TRBD1 (5 bases). Germline loops: CDR1 SNHLY, CDR2 FYNNEI. The V and J ends lost 4 bases and 8 bases respectively, with 14 bases between them. CDR3 length: 13 amino acids. This CDR3 reads CASSGGFWVGYTF. Written as DNA, the CDR3 is TGTGCCAGCAGTGGGGGCTTTTGGGTCGGCTACACCTTC.

The chain links TRBV18 to TRBJ2-1, with 7 nucleotides matching TRBD1. V trimming: 8 bases; J trimming: 2 bases; junction bases outside the gene matches: 6. This CDR3 region has 14 residues. Germline-derived CDR1 and CDR2 are KGHSH and LQKENI. CDR3 protein: CASLRDRAYNEQFF. In DNA form, the CDR3 reads TGTGCCAGCCTCCGGGACAGAGCCTACAATGAGCAGTTCTTC.

The chain links TRBV30 to TRBJ2-3; the match to TRBD2 covers 11 bases. J was trimmed by 3 bases and V by 2 bases; bases with no gene match: 4. Germline loops: CDR1 GTSNPN, CDR2 SVGIG (reference sequence). The CDR3 covers 15 residues. CDR3 nucleotide sequence: TGTGCCTGGAGTCCACTAGCGGGAGCGACAGATACGCAGTATTTT. Amino acid sequence: CAWSPLAGATDTQYF.

V is TRBV4-3 and J is TRBJ2-3; 9 bases line up with TRBD1. The CDR3 totals 15 residues. Germline V lookup: CDR1 LGHNA, CDR2 YSLEER. The trim removed 5 bases at V and 6 bases at J, leaving 9 bases unmatched. In DNA form, the CDR3 reads TGCGCCAGCAGCGGTAGGGCGGGACAGGGCGATACGCAGTATTTT. It yields the protein CASSGRAGQGDTQYF.

The chain employs TRBV19 and TRBJ1-3; 7 nucleotides match TRBD1. The V gene's germline CDR1 is LNHDA and CDR2 SQIVND (reference sequence). V dropped 5 bases and J dropped 1; count of bases not matched to a gene: 8. The CDR3 sequence is 16 residues long. CDR3 DNA: TGTGCCAGTAGTTACCCGACAGGGTCGTCTGGAAACACCATATATTTT. As protein: CASSYPTGSSGNTIYF. Complete variable domain (other parts from reference TRBV19 and TRBJ1-3): DGGITQSPKYLFRKEGQNVTLSCEQNLNHDAMYWYRQDPGQGLRLIYYSQIVNDFQKGDIAEGYSVSREKKESFPLTVTSAQKNPTAFYLCASSYPTGSSGNTIYFGEGSWLTVV.

This clone was counted a single time. V is TRBV28 and J is TRBJ2-3; D may be TRBD1 (6 bases). Per germline, CDR1 MDHEN and CDR2 SYDVKM. Trimming took off 2 bases at V and 1 base at J, with 7 bases between the two ends. This CDR3 has 14 residues. The DNA of the CDR3 is TGTGCCAGCAGTTTAGGGGGCCGCACAGATACGCAGTATTTT. Translating it yields CASSLGGRTDTQYF.

Remarks on this clone: The identical CDR3 is also encoded by other nucleotide sequences in the sample. The rearrangement uses TRBV5-1 and TRBJ2-3, with 8 bases identical to TRBD2. Unmatched junction bases numbered 3, after V lost 3 bases and J lost 3 bases. This CDR3 spans 14 amino acids. Germline assignment: CDR1 SGHRS and CDR2 YFSETQ. CDR3 nucleotide sequence: TGCGCCAGCAGCTCGGGACTAGGAACAGATACGCAGTATTTT. This gives the protein CASSSGLGTDTQYF.

The chain is built from TRBV15 and TRBJ2-3; a possible D gene is TRBD2 (6 bases). V shed 5 bases and J shed 2 bases, with 17 bases lying between them. The CDR3 contains 16 residues. Germline V gene sequence: CDR1 LNHNV, CDR2 YYDKDF (reference sequence). In nucleotides, the CDR3 is TGTGCCACCAGCGACGTGGACTACCGAAACACAGATACGCAGTATTTT. It encodes CATSDVDYRNTDTQYF.

The J gene is TRBJ1-5, the V gene TRBV6-5; the match to TRBD1 covers 7 bases. Germline lookup yields CDR1 MNHEY and CDR2 SVGAGI. The CDR3 consists of 15 residues. J gave up 5 bases and V 5 bases, and 9 bases lay outside the gene matches. CDR3 nucleotides: TGTGCCAGCAGTCGAAAGACAGGGACGTATCAGCCCCAGCATTTT. Translation: CASSRKTGTYQPQHF.

The chain couples TRBV2 to TRBJ2-6; 7 bases match TRBD1. V gave up 1 base and J gave up 2 bases; unmatched junction bases: 5. CDR3 length equals 17 residues. Germline V gene sequence: CDR1 SNHLY, CDR2 FYNNEI. CDR3 sequence: CASSEGQGTTGANVLTF. CDR3 DNA sequence: TGTGCCAGCAGTGAAGGACAGGGTACCACTGGGGCCAACGTCCTGACTTTC.

V and J are TRBV18 and TRBJ1-3, with 7 bases lining up with TRBD1. The length of the CDR3 is 16 residues. Germline CDR1 is KGHSH and CDR2 is LQKENI. V was pared by 2 bases and J by 5 bases, with 9 bases of the junction left unmatched. The CDR3 DNA reads as TGTGCCAGCTCACCAGCCCAGACAGGGTTCAGAAACACCATATATTTT. Protein: CASSPAQTGFRNTIYF.